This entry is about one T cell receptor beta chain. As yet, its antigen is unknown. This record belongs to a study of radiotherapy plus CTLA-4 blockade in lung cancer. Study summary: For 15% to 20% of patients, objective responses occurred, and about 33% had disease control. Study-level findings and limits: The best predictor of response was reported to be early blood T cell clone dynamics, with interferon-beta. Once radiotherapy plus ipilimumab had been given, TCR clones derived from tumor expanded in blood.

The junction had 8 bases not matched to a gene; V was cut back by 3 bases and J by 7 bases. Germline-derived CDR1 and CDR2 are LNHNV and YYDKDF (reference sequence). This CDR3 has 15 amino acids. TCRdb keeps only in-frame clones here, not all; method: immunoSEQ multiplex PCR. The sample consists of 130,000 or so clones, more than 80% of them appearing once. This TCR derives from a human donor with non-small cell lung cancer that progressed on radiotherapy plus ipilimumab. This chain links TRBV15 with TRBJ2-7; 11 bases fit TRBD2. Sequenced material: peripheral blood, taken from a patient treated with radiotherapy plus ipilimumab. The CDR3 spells CATSRDLAGGGEQYF. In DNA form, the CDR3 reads TGTGCCACCAGCAGGGATCTAGCGGGAGGAGGAGAGCAGTACTTC. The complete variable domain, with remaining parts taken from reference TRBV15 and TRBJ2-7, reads DAMVIQNPRYQVTQFGKPVTLSCSQTLNHNVMYWYQQKSSQAPKLLFHYYDKDFNNEADTPDNFQSRRPNTSFCFLDIRSPGLGDTAMYLCATSRDLAGGGEQYFGPGTRLTVT.